Listed below are T cell receptor beta chains from one sample, sequenced in a study of T-cell reconstitution after alpha-beta-depleted transplantation in children. TCRdb redid the calling of the PCR reads with MiXCR, one entry per CDR3 protein. The data show 550,000 to 800,000 distinct CDR3 sequences, 10% to 15% seen once. Sequencing was performed on PBMCs, taken before TCRalphabeta/CD19-depleted stem cell transplant. The receptors were gathered from a girl aged 2 to 9 with congenital amegakaryocytic thrombocytopenia, due to receive a stem cell transplant. The CDR3 runs from the conserved cysteine through the conserved F or W. The D gene is left open where the match is weak. Only part of the rows carry a size: once, few, many, or a class if the clone is expanded.

>TRBJ2-7|few|TRBV20-1|TRBD2
CSALSGSAYEQYF
TGCAGTGCTCTTAGCGGGAGTGCCTACGAGCAGTACTTC
>TRBJ1-5|many|TRBV15|NA
CATSRDKDRSNQPQHF
TGTGCCACCAGCAGAGATAAGGACAGAAGCAATCAGCCCCAGCATTTT
>TRBJ2-7|few|TRBV20-1|NA
CSARDRGSLWEQYF
TGCAGTGCTAGAGATAGGGGGAGCCTTTGGGAGCAGTACTTC
>TRBJ2-3|NA|TRBV14|TRBD2
CASSQDLAGISDTQYF
TGTGCCAGCAGCCAAGACCTAGCGGGAATCTCAGATACGCAGTATTTT
>TRBJ2-1|NA|TRBV28|NA
CASSLWASRVNEQFF
TGTGCCAGCAGTTTATGGGCTAGCAGGGTCAATGAGCAGTTCTTC
>TRBJ2-5|NA|TRBV18|NA
CASSPPQGQETQYF
TGTGCCAGCTCACCACCGCAGGGGCAAGAGACCCAGTACTTC
>TRBJ2-1|NA|TRBV7-2|NA
CASCFPPNEQFF
TGTGCCAGCTGTTTTCCCCCCAATGAGCAGTTCTTC
>TRBJ2-5|NA|TRBV28|TRBD1
CASSSETGTGVETQYF
TGTGCCAGCAGTTCAGAAACCGGGACAGGGGTAGAGACCCAGTACTTC
>TRBJ2-2|few|TRBV10-3|NA
CAISEIGYGQGQNGELFF
TGTGCCATCAGTGAAATCGGCTATGGGCAGGGGCAGAACGGGGAGCTGTTTTTT
>TRBJ1-1|NA|TRBV20-1|NA
CSFRVPGRVFSTEAFF
TGCAGTTTCAGGGTCCCGGGGCGCGTCTTTTCCACTGAAGCTTTCTTT
>TRBJ2-5|many|TRBV9|TRBD2
CASGLAGETQYF
TGTGCCAGCGGACTAGCGGGAGAGACCCAGTACTTC
>TRBJ1-4|NA|TRBV12-3/TRBV12-4|NA
CASTFGRATNEKLFF
TGTGCCAGCACATTCGGTCGAGCAACTAATGAAAAACTGTTTTTT
>TRBJ2-1|few|TRBV5-1|TRBD2
CASSPWSGGYNEQFF
TGCGCCAGCAGCCCGTGGAGCGGGGGCTACAATGAGCAGTTCTTC
>TRBJ1-5|few|TRBV30|NA
CAWRQGDQPQHF
TGTGCCTGGAGACAGGGTGATCAGCCCCAGCATTTT
>TRBJ2-1|many|TRBV5-1|TRBD2
CASSHGPSGNNEQFF
TGCGCCAGCAGTCATGGCCCTAGCGGAAACAATGAGCAGTTCTTC
>TRBJ1-1|many|TRBV6-5|NA
CASSYWGRGGTEAFF
TGTGCCAGCAGTTACTGGGGCAGGGGAGGCACTGAAGCTTTCTTT
>TRBJ2-1|NA|TRBV20-1|TRBD1
CSASQDRGMYNEQFF
TGCAGTGCTAGCCAAGACAGGGGGATGTACAATGAGCAGTTCTTC
>TRBJ2-1|many|TRBV20-1|TRBD2
CSARAGTSRYNEQFF
TGCAGTGCTAGGGCCGGGACTAGCAGATACAATGAGCAGTTCTTC
>TRBJ2-7|NA|TRBV30|NA
CAWSRTFSYEQYF
TGTGCTTGGAGTAGGACTTTCTCCTACGAGCAGTACTTC
>TRBJ1-2|many|TRBV20-1|NA
CSARDIYGYTF
TGCAGTGCCAGGGACATCTATGGCTACACCTTC
>TRBJ1-1|NA|TRBV5-1|NA
CASSLRGRAEAFF
TGCGCCAGCAGCCTCCGAGGGAGGGCTGAAGCTTTCTTT
>TRBJ1-2|many|TRBV29-1|TRBD1
CSGSTTRDRSFKGYTF
TGCAGCGGAAGCACTACCCGGGACAGATCGTTTAAAGGCTACACCTTC
>TRBJ1-2|few|TRBV7-3|NA
CASSLNGQRDGYTF
TGTGCCAGCAGCTTAAATGGACAGAGGGATGGCTACACCTTC
>TRBJ2-1|few|TRBV3-1|TRBD2
CASSQGGREKFF
TGTGCCAGCAGCCAAGGCGGGAGGGAAAAGTTCTTC
>TRBJ1-2|many|TRBV5-1|NA
CASSPDIANYGYTF
TGCGCCAGCAGCCCGGACATCGCTAACTATGGCTACACCTTC
>TRBJ1-3|many|TRBV29-1|NA
CSAAGNTIYF
TGCAGCGCTGCAGGAAACACCATATATTTT
>TRBJ2-1|many|TRBV5-1|TRBD1
CASSLGQGAFYEQFF
TGCGCCAGCAGCCTGGGACAGGGGGCATTCTATGAGCAGTTCTTC
>TRBJ2-7|few|TRBV20-1|NA
CSADRRDRLTYEQYF
TGCAGTGCCGATCGGCGGGACAGATTAACCTACGAGCAGTACTTC
>TRBJ2-3|few|TRBV7-9|NA
CASAPPGDTQYF
TGTGCCAGCGCCCCCCCGGGGGATACGCAGTATTTT